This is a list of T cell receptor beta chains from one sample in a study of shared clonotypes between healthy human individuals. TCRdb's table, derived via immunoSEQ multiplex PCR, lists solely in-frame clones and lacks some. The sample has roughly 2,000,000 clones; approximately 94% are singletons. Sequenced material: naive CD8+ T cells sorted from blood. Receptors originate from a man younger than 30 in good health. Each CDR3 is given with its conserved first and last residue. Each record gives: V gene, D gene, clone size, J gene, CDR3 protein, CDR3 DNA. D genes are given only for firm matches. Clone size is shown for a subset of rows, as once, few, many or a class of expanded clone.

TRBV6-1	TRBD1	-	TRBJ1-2	CASSEDTGGFYGYTF	TGTGCCAGCAGTGAAGACACAGGGGGCTTTTATGGCTACACCTTC
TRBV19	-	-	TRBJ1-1	CASSIGAGLNTEAFF	TGTGCCAGTAGTATAGGCGCAGGCTTGAACACTGAAGCTTTCTTT
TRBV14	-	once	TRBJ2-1	CASSQGRIQGGYNEQFF	TGTGCCAGCAGCCAAGGTAGGATCCAGGGGGGATACAATGAGCAGTTCTTC
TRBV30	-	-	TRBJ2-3	CAWSAMDSFTDTQYF	TGTGCCTGGAGTGCAATGGACAGCTTCACAGATACGCAGTATTTT
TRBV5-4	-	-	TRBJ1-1	CASSFRGGTEAFF	TGTGCCAGCAGCTTTCGGGGAGGGACTGAAGCTTTCTTT
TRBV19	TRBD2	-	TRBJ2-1	CASSIIAGVVDEQFF	TGTGCCAGTAGTATAATAGCGGGAGTGGTCGATGAGCAGTTCTTC
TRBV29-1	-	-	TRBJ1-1	CSVELEGRLDTEAFF	TGCAGCGTTGAGTTAGAGGGTAGATTGGACACTGAAGCTTTCTTT
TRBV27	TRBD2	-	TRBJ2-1	CASSPGTSGHNEQFF	TGTGCCAGCAGCCCAGGGACTAGCGGACACAATGAGCAGTTCTTC
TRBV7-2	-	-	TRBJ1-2	CASSLGSGTLFAF	TGTGCCAGCAGCCTCGGTTCAGGCACCCTTTTTGCCTTC
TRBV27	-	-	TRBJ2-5	CASTPGGGSPETQYF	TGTGCCAGCACCCCCGGGGGCGGGAGTCCAGAGACCCAGTACTTC
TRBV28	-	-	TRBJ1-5	CASSLYRDGNQPQHF	TGTGCCAGCAGTTTGTACCGGGACGGAAATCAGCCCCAGCATTTT
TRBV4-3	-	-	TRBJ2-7	CASSQGQGWGEQYF	TGCGCCAGCAGCCAAGGGCAGGGTTGGGGCGAGCAGTACTTC
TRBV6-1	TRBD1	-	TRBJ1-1	CASKEGTGWTEAFF	TGTGCCAGCAAGGAGGGGACAGGGTGGACTGAAGCTTTCTTT